The 2 T cell receptor beta chains below come from one sample, sequenced in a study of T cell changes during pregnancy in multiple sclerosis. TCRdb's table, derived via immunoSEQ multiplex PCR, lists solely in-frame clones and lacks some. The profile shows about 58,000 clones, 75% to 95% of them singletons. Sequenced here: CD4+ T cells from peripheral blood mononuclear cells, sampled after pregnancy. These receptor sequences come from a female donor in good health, enrolled as a control in a pregnancy study.

This rearrangement joins TRBV2 to TRBJ2-5; 8 bases are a match to TRBD1. J was trimmed by 4 bases and V by 6 bases; bases with no gene match: 4. The CDR3 is 13 amino acids. Germline CDR1 SNHLY, CDR2 FYNNEI. DNA for the CDR3: TGTGCCAGCAGGATCAGGGGGCCAGAGACCCAGTACTTC. Protein sequence: CASRIRGPETQYF.

The CDR3 sequence: CASSSGMREQFF. DNA for the CDR3: TGTGCCAGCAGTTCGGGAATGAGGGAGCAGTTCTTC. The V gene is TRBV9, the J gene TRBJ2-1; D is possibly TRBD2 (5 bases). This CDR3 comprises 12 residues. The germline V gene has CDR1 SGDLS and CDR2 YYNGEE. Trimming cost V 5 bases and J 10 bases, with 13 bases left between them.